This T cell receptor beta chain appears in the sequencing data of a study of T cell responses to AZD1222 COVID-19 vaccine. In regard to this clone: Antigen specificity is unknown.

Whole-study results and caveats: Spike was spanned by vaccine-associated CD4 TCRs, with dominance at 160-218 and 743-854. Donors in the cohort were predominantly white British and more often female, and clonal diversity was possibly underestimated. Baseline serostatus was positive in only a handful of AZD1222 recipients.

Measured with immunoSEQ multiplex PCR; TCRdb has only the in-frame clones, and not every one. Here the sample spans 120,000 or so clones, approximately 88% being singletons. Trimming took 4 bases from V and 8 from J, leaving 8 bases between them. The germline gives CDR1 MNHEY, CDR2 SVGAGI. This CDR3 contains 11 residues. The sequence derives from an adult in good health. This specimen was peripheral blood, taken on day 0 of AZD1222 vaccination. V is TRBV6-5 and J is TRBJ1-2; D remains unclear. The CDR3, as DNA: TGTGCCAGCAGTTCGGGAAGAGGCTACACCTTC. Its translation: CASSSGRGYTF.